This entry lists 29 T cell receptor beta chains sequenced from one sample in a study of T-cell memory formation after mild COVID-19. TCRdb re-analysed the 5' RACE reads in MiXCR, keeping a single row per CDR3 protein. The table has hundreds of thousands of distinct CDR3 sequences, 15% to 20% seen once; the top ten hold approximately 13%. The sample comprised PBMCs or a T cell subset sorted from them (not recorded which). These TCRs come from an adult woman who had mild COVID-19 (a few samples of this study predate the infection). Cell type and time point are not known.

This clonotype was counted between two and nine times. The chain joins TRBV2 to TRBJ2-6; D gene unclear. The V and J ends lost 0 bases and 4 bases respectively, with 10 bases between them. The CDR3 spans 16 residues. CDR1 and CDR2 from the germline V gene are SNHLY and FYNNEI. CDR3 sequence (DNA): TGTGCCAGCAGTGAAGCGTCGGTATCCGGGGCCAACGTCCTGACTTTC. It is translated as CASSEASVSGANVLTF.

V and J are TRBV27 and TRBJ2-5; D is unclear. The CDR3 has 14 amino acids. Between the trimmed V and J ends, which lost 6 bases and 5 bases, there was a span of 16 bases. Germline V gene sequence: CDR1 MNHEY, CDR2 SMNVEV (reference sequence). In DNA, the CDR3 is TGTGCCAGCAGCCTAGGGCGACTCCCGGAGACCCAGTACTTC. It is translated as CASSLGRLPETQYF.

The rearrangement uses TRBV7-2 and TRBJ2-2; D might be TRBD1 (6 bases). V lost 1 base and J 5 bases, leaving 11 bases between the germline ends. Looked up from germline, CDR1 is SGHTA and CDR2 is FQGNSA. This CDR3 has 15 amino acids. Here the CDR3 reads CASSLGARGTGELFF. CDR3 DNA sequence: TGTGCCAGCAGCTTAGGGGCCAGGGGTACCGGGGAGCTGTTTTTT.

This chain connects TRBV25-1 to TRBJ1-2; 12 bases map to TRBD1. The CDR3 extends over 16 amino acids. V lost 4 bases, J lost 8 bases, and 11 bases stayed unmatched. Looked up from germline, CDR1 is MGHDK and CDR2 is SYGVNS. This CDR3 reads CASSGSPGQGAGGYTF. The CDR3 coding sequence is TGTGCCAGCAGTGGGTCCCCGGGACAGGGGGCTGGCGGCTACACCTTC.

This clonotype has just a few counts. The J gene is TRBJ1-2, the V gene TRBV29-1; the D is unclear. Germline V gene sequence: CDR1 SQVTM, CDR2 ANQGSEA. Trimming removed 1 base from V and 8 bases from J, with 8 bases in between. This CDR3 has 11 residues. CDR3 amino acids: CSVEVLGGYTF. The CDR3, as DNA: TGCAGCGTTGAAGTGCTGGGGGGCTACACCTTC.

The CDR3: CSVYTTQNTEAFF. The CDR3 DNA sequence: TGCAGCGTTTACACAACTCAGAACACTGAAGCTTTCTTT. This chain joins TRBV29-1 and TRBJ1-1; no clear D. The CDR3 runs to 13 residues. Trimming pared 5 bases from V and 1 base from J, leaving 11 bases between. Germline assignment: CDR1 SQVTM and CDR2 ANQGSEA.

The genes are TRBV20-1 and TRBJ1-2; D perhaps matches TRBD1 (5 bases). The CDR3 contains 10 residues. CDR1 is DFQATT, CDR2 SNEGSKA, per germline (reference sequence). Here the CDR3 reads CSLSGMNYTF. In DNA, the CDR3 is TGCAGCCTCTCAGGGATGAACTACACCTTC.

This clonotype appeared a few times. The genes are TRBV5-1 and TRBJ2-7; D might be TRBD1 (7 bases). From germline, CDR1 is SGHRS and CDR2 YFSETQ. The CDR3 loop spans 14 amino acids. V lost 5 bases and J 4 bases, leaving 16 bases between the germline ends. Here the CDR3 reads CASRRRDSNYEQYF. DNA of the CDR3: TGCGCCAGCAGGCGGCGGGACAGCAATTACGAGCAGTACTTC.

This clonotype has a handful of counts. This sequence joins TRBV12-3 or TRBV12-4 and TRBJ2-2; TRBD2 is a possible D gene (6 bases). The CDR3 extends over 15 amino acids. V lost 4 bases and J 4 bases, leaving 13 bases between the germline ends. The CDR3 sequence is CASSYGRSGTGELFF. CDR3 sequence (DNA): TGTGCCAGCAGTTACGGGCGTAGCGGCACCGGGGAGCTGTTTTTT.

This clonotype has just a few counts. V is TRBV6-5 and J is TRBJ2-7; tentatively, D is TRBD1 or TRBD2 (5 bases each). Trimming removed 4 bases from V and 1 base from J, with 8 bases in between. Germline CDR1 and CDR2: MNHEY and SVGAGI. CDR3 size: 13 residues. CDR3 in amino acids: CASSWGPSYEQYF. The CDR3 region has the DNA TGTGCCAGCAGTTGGGGACCATCCTACGAGCAGTACTTC.

This clonotype occurred a few times. This chain links TRBV13 with TRBJ2-1; D is undetermined. Germline V lookup: CDR1 PRHDT, CDR2 FYEKMQ (reference sequence). CDR3 length: 16 amino acids. Trimming removed 2 bases from V and 5 bases from J, with 16 bases in between. The CDR3 DNA reads as TGTGCCAGCAGCTTAACAGCCTTTTCGACCGACAATGAGCAGTTCTTC. This gives the protein CASSLTAFSTDNEQFF.

This clonotype was observed at least ten times. The chain recombines TRBV12-3 or TRBV12-4 with TRBJ1-1; D remains ambiguous. Trimming took off 7 bases at V and 10 bases at J, with 22 bases between the two ends. The CDR3 spans 14 residues. The CDR3 DNA sequence: TGTGCCAGCACCCTATCGTGGGGTCCTGAGCGAGCTTTCTTT. Protein: CASTLSWGPERAFF.

This clonotype was observed a handful of times. J is TRBJ2-7 and V is TRBV20-1; D is ambiguous. V lost 3 bases, J lost 0 bases, and 12 bases lay in between. CDR1 DFQATT and CDR2 SNEGSKA come from the germline V gene (reference sequence). The length of the CDR3 is 14 residues. The CDR3 coding sequence is TGCAGTGCTAGTTCCCAGGCCAGCTCCTACGAGCAGTACTTC. Protein sequence: CSASSQASSYEQYF.

CDR3 DNA: TGTGCCAGCAGCTTAGGGCCGAACCGAAACACTGAAGCTTTCTTT. It is translated as CASSLGPNRNTEAFF. V and J are TRBV7-2 and TRBJ1-1; no definite D call. CDR1 is SGHTA, CDR2 FQGNSA, per germline. The V gene lost 1 base and the J gene lost 2 bases, with 11 bases spanning the gap. The CDR3 extends over 15 amino acids.

The rearrangement uses TRBV4-3 and TRBJ2-5, with 7 bases fitting TRBD2. V lost 0 bases, J lost 4 bases, and 8 bases stayed unmatched. The length of the CDR3 is 16 residues. Per the germline V gene, CDR1 is LGHNA and CDR2 is YSLEER. CDR3 nucleotides: TGCGCCAGCAGCCAAGATTTACCGGGAGGAGGAGAGACCCAGTACTTC. It codes for CASSQDLPGGGETQYF.

The chain has TRBV11-2 and TRBJ1-5; D possibly corresponds to TRBD1 (6 bases). This CDR3 is built from 16 residues. Germline V lookup: CDR1 SGHAT, CDR2 FQNNGV. The V end was cut by 5 bases, the J end by 5 bases, with 19 bases between. As DNA, the CDR3 is TGTGCCAGCAGCCCCCTTCGCGGGGGCAGGGATCAGCCCCAGCATTTT. It translates to CASSPLRGGRDQPQHF.

This chain links TRBV12-3 or TRBV12-4 with TRBJ2-7, with 9 positions matching TRBD2. J was trimmed by 7 bases and V by 1 base; bases with no gene match: 8. CDR3 length equals 15 residues. The CDR3 bases are TGTGCCAGCAGTTTAGGGATCCTAGCGGGAAAAGAGCAGTACTTC. Its translation: CASSLGILAGKEQYF.

The chain couples TRBV2 to TRBJ2-6; the D gene is possibly TRBD1 (6 bases). Between the trimmed V and J ends, which lost 5 bases and 1 base, there was a span of 18 bases. From germline, CDR1 is SNHLY and CDR2 FYNNEI. CDR3 length: 18 residues. The CDR3 DNA sequence: TGTGCCAGCAGTAATTACAGGGTAGCGTTTTCTGGGGCCAACGTCCTGACTTTC. It yields the protein CASSNYRVAFSGANVLTF.

This clonotype was recorded a few times. For the CDR3, the DNA is TGCAGTGCTAGAGTCGGTGGGAGGCTCACAGATACGCAGTATTTT. Encoded protein: CSARVGGRLTDTQYF. V and J are TRBV20-1 and TRBJ2-3; maybe TRBD2 (6 bases). The V and J ends lost 1 base and 2 bases respectively, with 13 bases between them. Germline values: CDR1 DFQATT, CDR2 SNEGSKA (reference sequence). The CDR3 is made up of 15 amino acids.

This clonotype was counted at least ten times. This chain links TRBV7-2 with TRBJ2-3, with 8 bases that match TRBD2. The CDR3 has 16 residues. Unmatched junction bases numbered 7, after V lost 4 bases and J lost 1 base. Germline V gene lookup returns CDR1 SGHTA and CDR2 FQGNSA. CDR3 in DNA: TGTGCCAGCAGCTCTTCCGGGACTAGAGGCACAGATACGCAGTATTTT. Translated: CASSSSGTRGTDTQYF.

The rearrangement uses TRBV30 and TRBJ2-7; TRBD2 aligns across 13 bases. This CDR3 has 19 residues. V lost 0 bases to trimming and J lost 4 bases; unmatched junction nucleotides: 15. Germline V gene sequence: CDR1 GTSNPN, CDR2 SVGIG (reference sequence). The CDR3 DNA follows: TGTGCCTGGAGTGTACCCCGGACTAGCGGGGGCCCCGTCATTTACGAGCAGTACTTC. Its translation: CAWSVPRTSGGPVIYEQYF.

This clonotype has more than one count but fewer than ten. The rearrangement joins TRBV10-3 to TRBJ2-1, with a tentative D call TRBD2 (6 bases). The germline V and J ends were trimmed by 3 bases and 7 bases, with 13 bases remaining between them. The CDR3 covers 14 residues. The germline CDR1 and CDR2 sequences are ENHRY and SYGVKD. The CDR3 here is CAISETARGNEQFF. The CDR3 bases are TGTGCCATCAGTGAAACAGCCCGGGGGAATGAGCAGTTCTTC.

This clonotype has a handful of counts. The chain recombines TRBV10-3 with TRBJ2-5; D unclear. Per germline, CDR1 ENHRY and CDR2 SYGVKD. The CDR3 covers 14 residues. V dropped 0 bases and J dropped 7 bases, with 12 bases sitting between them. This CDR3 reads CAISESSPMLTQYF. The CDR3 coding sequence is TGTGCCATCAGTGAGTCGTCACCTATGCTGACCCAGTACTTC.

This clonotype was detected only a few times. The chain is built from TRBV7-2 and TRBJ1-4; possibly TRBD1 for D (6 bases). CDR1 is SGHTA, CDR2 FQGNSA, per germline. The CDR3 runs 14 residues. V dropped 5 bases and J dropped 8 bases, with 15 bases sitting between them. The CDR3 region is CASSRQAGGEKLFF. As DNA, the CDR3 is TGTGCCAGCAGCCGACAGGCGGGTGGAGAAAAACTGTTTTTT.

This clonotype was found once. The gene calls are TRBV20-1 and TRBJ2-7; TRBD1 agrees at 12 bases. V lost 2 bases and J lost 7; bases outside the gene matches: 9. Germline V gives CDR1 DFQATT, CDR2 SNEGSKA (reference sequence). There are 15 residues in the CDR3. The CDR3 coding sequence is TGCAGTGCTAGACGTCCGGGACAGGGGGCTGAGGAGCAGTACTTC. Protein sequence: CSARRPGQGAEEQYF.

The chain carries TRBV7-9 and TRBJ1-2, with 8 nucleotides matching TRBD1. CDR3 length: 15 amino acids. CDR1 SEHNR and CDR2 FQNEAQ come from the germline V gene (reference sequence). V was pared by 3 bases and J by 7 bases, with 10 bases of the junction left unmatched. The CDR3 DNA follows: TGTGCCAGCAGCTTGCACGCAGGGGGCTTAGGTGGCTACACCTTC. Its translation is CASSLHAGGLGGYTF.

This clonotype was counted between two and nine times. One end of the junction does not line up with germline, which may come from a read error. V and J are TRBV11-2 and TRBJ2-2; D is unresolved. This CDR3 has 15 amino acids. Germline V gene data show CDR1 as SGHAT and CDR2 as FQNNGV. Written as DNA, the CDR3 is TGTGCCAGCGGCTTGAGGCCCCTGCTCACCGGGGAGCTGTTTTTT. This gives the protein CASGLRPLLTGELFF.

This clonotype was seen a few times. The V gene is TRBV20-1, the J gene TRBJ2-1, with D perhaps given as TRBD1 or TRBD2 (5 bases each). This CDR3 comprises 15 residues. Germline CDR1 DFQATT, CDR2 SNEGSKA (reference sequence). V lost 0 bases and J 5 bases, leaving 14 bases between the germline ends. CDR3 in DNA: TGCAGTGCTAGAGATTTCTACGGGGCCCACAATGAGCAGTTCTTC. Encoded protein: CSARDFYGAHNEQFF.

This clonotype appeared a few times. This chain joins TRBV11-2 and TRBJ2-7, with 9 bases aligning to TRBD2. CDR3 length: 15 amino acids. After removal of 3 bases from V and 7 bases from J, the junction contained 10 bases not matched to a gene. Germline V CDR1 and CDR2: SGHAT, FQNNGV. CDR3 DNA: TGTGCCAGCAGCTTTTGGGTAGCGGGAGCAGATGAGCAGTACTTC. This sequence encodes CASSFWVAGADEQYF.